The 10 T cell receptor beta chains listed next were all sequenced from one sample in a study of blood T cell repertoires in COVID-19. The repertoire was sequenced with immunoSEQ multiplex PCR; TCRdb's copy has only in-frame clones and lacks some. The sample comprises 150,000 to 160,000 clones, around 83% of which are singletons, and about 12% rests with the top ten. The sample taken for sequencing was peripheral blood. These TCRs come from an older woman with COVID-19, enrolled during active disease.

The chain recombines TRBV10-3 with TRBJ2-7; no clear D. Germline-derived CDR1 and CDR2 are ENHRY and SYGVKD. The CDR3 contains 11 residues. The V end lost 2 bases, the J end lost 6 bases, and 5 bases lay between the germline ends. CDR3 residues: CAISEGGEQYF. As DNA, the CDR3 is TGTGCCATCAGTGAGGGCGGCGAGCAGTACTTC.

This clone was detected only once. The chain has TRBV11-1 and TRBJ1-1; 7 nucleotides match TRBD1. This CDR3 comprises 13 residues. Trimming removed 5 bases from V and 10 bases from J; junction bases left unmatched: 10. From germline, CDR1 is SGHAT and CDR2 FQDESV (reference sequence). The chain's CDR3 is CASSLGKGAGAFF. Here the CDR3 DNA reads TGTGCCAGCAGCCTCGGAAAGGGGGCCGGAGCTTTCTTT.

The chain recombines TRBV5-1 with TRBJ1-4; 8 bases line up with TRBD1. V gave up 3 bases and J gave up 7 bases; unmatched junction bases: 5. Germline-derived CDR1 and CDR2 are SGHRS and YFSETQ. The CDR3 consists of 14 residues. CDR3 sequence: CASSSDREGEKLFF. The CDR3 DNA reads TGCGCCAGCAGCTCGGACAGGGAGGGTGAAAAACTGTTTTTT.

CDR3 DNA: TGTGCCAGCAGTATGAGACAGGCTCTCGATTCACCCCTCCACTTT. This codes for CASSMRQALDSPLHF. The chain recombines TRBV6-5 with TRBJ1-6; the D gene is possibly TRBD1 (6 bases). The CDR3 spans 15 residues. Trimming removed 5 bases at V and 8 bases at J, with 16 bases between. Per the germline V gene, CDR1 is MNHEY and CDR2 is SVGAGI.

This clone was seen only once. This CDR3 reads CASSQWGQRNNEQFF. The CDR3 region has the DNA TGTGCCAGCAGCCAATGGGGGCAGCGGAACAATGAGCAGTTCTTC. The V gene is TRBV3-1 (or the pseudogene TRBV3-2), the J gene TRBJ2-1; perhaps TRBD1 as D (6 bases). Trimming left V 2 bases short and J 5 bases short, with 13 bases between. Looked up from germline, CDR1 is LGHDT and CDR2 is YNNKEL (reference sequence). This CDR3 contains 15 residues.

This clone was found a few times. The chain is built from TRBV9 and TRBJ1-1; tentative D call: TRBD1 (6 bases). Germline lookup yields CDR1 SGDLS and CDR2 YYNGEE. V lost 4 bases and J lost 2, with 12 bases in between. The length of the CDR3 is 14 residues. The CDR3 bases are TGTGCCAGCAGCCAGGGGTTTAAAAACACTGAAGCTTTCTTT. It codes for CASSQGFKNTEAFF.

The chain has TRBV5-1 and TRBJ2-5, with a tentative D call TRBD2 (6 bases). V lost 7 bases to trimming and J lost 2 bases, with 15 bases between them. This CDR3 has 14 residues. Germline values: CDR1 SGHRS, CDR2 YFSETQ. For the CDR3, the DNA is TGCGCCAGCTGGCCGGGACTGGGTCAAGAGACCCAGTACTTC. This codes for CASWPGLGQETQYF.

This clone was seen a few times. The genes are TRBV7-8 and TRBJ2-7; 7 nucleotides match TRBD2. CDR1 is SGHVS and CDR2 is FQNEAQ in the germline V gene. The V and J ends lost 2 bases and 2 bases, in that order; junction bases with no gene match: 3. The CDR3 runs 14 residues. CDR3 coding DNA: TGTGCCAGCAGCTTAAGCGGGGCCGCCTACGAGCAGTACGTC. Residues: CASSLSGAAYEQYV.

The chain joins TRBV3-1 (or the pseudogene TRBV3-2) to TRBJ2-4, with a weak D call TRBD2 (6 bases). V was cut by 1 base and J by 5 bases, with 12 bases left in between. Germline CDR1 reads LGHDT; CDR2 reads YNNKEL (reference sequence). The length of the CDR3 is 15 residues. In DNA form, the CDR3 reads TGTGCCAGCAGCCAAGCGGGGGAATCCCAAAACATTCAGTACTTC. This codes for CASSQAGESQNIQYF.

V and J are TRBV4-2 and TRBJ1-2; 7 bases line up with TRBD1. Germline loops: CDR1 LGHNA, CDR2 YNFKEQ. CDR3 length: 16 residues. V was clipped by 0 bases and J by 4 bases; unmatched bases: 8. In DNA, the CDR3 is TGTGCCAGCAGCCAAGAGTGGGACAGAGAAGGCTATGGCTACACCTTC. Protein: CASSQEWDREGYGYTF.